This T cell receptor beta chain was recorded in a study of T cell responses to AZD1222 COVID-19 vaccine. Study observations and caveats: At 160-218 and 743-854, vaccine-associated CD4 TCRs were dominant, and they spanned spike. Just 5 to 7 AZD1222 recipients were seropositive at baseline.

In regard to this clone: Its antigen is not known.

Profiling relied on immunoSEQ multiplex PCR, and the TCRdb table lists in-frame clones only, not all of them. The table lists about 120,000 clones, about 94% of them singletons. The V end was cut by 6 bases, the J end by 3 bases, with 27 bases between. This CDR3 has 19 residues. From germline, CDR1 is ENHRY and CDR2 SYGVKD. Second doses were pooled across both intervals (about 4 or about 12 weeks). The chain couples TRBV10-3 to TRBJ1-5, with a tentative D call TRBD1 (6 bases). Source: peripheral blood, taken 28 days after the second AZD1222 dose. The TCR comes from an adult who received the AZD1222 COVID-19 vaccine. The CDR3 DNA is TGTGCCATCAGGGTAGGGATCGCGACTAGGGGGGTCCTCAATCAGCCCCAGCATTTT. It codes for CAIRVGIATRGVLNQPQHF.